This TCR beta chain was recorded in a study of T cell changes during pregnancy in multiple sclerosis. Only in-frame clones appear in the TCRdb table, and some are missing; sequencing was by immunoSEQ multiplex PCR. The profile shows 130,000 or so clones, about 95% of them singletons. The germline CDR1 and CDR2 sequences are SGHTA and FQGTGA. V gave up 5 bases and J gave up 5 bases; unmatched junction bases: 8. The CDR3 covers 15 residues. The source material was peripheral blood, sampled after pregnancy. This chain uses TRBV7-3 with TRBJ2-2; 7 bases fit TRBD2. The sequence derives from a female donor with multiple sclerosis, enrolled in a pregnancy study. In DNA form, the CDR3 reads TGTGCCAGCAGCCCTATAATTAGCGGGACCGGGGAGCTGTTTTTT. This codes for CASSPIISGTGELFF.